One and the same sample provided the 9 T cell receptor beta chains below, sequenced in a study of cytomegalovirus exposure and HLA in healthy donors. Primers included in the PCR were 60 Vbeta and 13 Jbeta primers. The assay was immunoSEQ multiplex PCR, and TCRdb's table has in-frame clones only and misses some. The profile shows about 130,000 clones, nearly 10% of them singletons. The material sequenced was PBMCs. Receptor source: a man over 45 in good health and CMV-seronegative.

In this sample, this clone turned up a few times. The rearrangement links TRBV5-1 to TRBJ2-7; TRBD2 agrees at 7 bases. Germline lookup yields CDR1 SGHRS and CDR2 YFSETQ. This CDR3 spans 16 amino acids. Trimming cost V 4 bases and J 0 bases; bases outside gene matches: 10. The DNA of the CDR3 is TGCGCCAGCAGCCTCACACTAGCGACCTCCTCCTACGAGCAGTACTTC. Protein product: CASSLTLATSSYEQYF.

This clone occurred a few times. The CDR3 region is CASSYSGQSTDTQYF. The CDR3 bases are TGTGCCAGCAGTTACTCGGGGCAGAGCACAGATACGCAGTATTTT. The chain carries TRBV6-6 and TRBJ2-3; D is possibly TRBD1 (5 bases). CDR3 length equals 15 residues. In germline, CDR1 is MNHNY, CDR2 SVGAGI (reference sequence). The germline V and J ends were trimmed by 0 bases and 0 bases, with 7 bases remaining between them.

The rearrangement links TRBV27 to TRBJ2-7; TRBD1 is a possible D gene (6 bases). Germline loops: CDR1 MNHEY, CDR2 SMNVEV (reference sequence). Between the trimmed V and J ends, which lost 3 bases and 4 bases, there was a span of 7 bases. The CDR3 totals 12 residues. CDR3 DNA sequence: TGTGCCAGCAGTTTTACAGGGTACGAGCAGTACTTC. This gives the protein CASSFTGYEQYF.

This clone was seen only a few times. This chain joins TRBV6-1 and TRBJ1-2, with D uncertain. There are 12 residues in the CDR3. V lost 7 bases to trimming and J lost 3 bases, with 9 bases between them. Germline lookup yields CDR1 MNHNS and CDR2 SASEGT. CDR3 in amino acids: CASIQAYYGYTF. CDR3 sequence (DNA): TGTGCCAGCATCCAGGCCTACTATGGCTACACCTTC.

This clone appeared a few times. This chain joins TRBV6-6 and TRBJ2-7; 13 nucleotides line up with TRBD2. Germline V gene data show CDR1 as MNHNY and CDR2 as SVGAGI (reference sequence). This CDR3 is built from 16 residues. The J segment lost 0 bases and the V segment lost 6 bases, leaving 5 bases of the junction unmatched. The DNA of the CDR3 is TGTGCCAGCAGCGGACTAGCGGGAGCTCACTCCTACGAGCAGTACGTC. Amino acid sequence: CASSGLAGAHSYEQYV.

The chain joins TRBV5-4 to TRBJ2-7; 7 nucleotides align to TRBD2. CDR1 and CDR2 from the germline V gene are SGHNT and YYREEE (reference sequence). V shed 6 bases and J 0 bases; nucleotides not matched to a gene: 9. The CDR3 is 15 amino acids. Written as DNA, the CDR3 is TGTGCCAGCACCTCTGCGGGAGTTACCTCCTACGAGCAGTACTTC. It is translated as CASTSAGVTSYEQYF.

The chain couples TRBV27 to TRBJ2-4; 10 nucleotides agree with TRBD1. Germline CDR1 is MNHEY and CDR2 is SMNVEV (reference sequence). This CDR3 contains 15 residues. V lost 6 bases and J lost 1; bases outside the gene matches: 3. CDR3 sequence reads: CASRRQGAAKNIQYF. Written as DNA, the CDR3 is TGTGCCAGCAGGCGACAGGGGGCGGCCAAAAACATTCAGTACTTC.

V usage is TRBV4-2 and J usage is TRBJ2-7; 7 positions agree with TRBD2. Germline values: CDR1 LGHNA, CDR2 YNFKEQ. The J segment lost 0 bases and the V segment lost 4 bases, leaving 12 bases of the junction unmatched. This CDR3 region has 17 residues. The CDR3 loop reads CASSRLAAGASSYEQYF. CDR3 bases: TGTGCCAGCAGCCGCCTAGCGGCGGGAGCCAGCTCCTACGAGCAGTACTTC.

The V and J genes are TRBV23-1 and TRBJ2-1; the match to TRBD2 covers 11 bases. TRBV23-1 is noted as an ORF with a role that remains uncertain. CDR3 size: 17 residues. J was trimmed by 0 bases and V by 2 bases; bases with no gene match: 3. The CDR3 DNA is TGCGCCAGCAGTCAAGGACTAGCGGGTAGCTCCTACAATGAGCAGTTCTTC. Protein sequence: CASSQGLAGSSYNEQFF.